The T cell receptor beta chain under discussion was sequenced for a study of metastatic and nonmetastatic thyroid tumors. Whole-study context: Repertoire comparisons spanned blood and tumor or nodule tissue from malignant and benign thyroid patients. Points from the study as a whole: Malignant tumors reportedly showed significantly higher TCR beta diversity than benign nodules in both blood and tumor.

The ends lost 6 bases at V and 4 bases at J; junction bases unmatched: 8. Germline-derived CDR1 and CDR2 are DFQATT and SNEGSKA (reference sequence). The CDR3 is 14 amino acids. Thyroid surgery was preceded by no treatment in any patient. At least ten counts were recorded for this clone. Antigen specificity is unknown. In the original analysis: Between-group CDR3 differences, defined by clinicopathological status, yielded a distant-metastasis classifier for papillary thyroid cancer. TCRdb called clones again from the PCR reads with MiXCR. The V and J calls were determined by TCRdb, not by the authors. The sample holds 100,000 or so clones, 15% seen once.

The chain is built from TRBV20-1 and TRBJ2-3; the match to TRBD1 covers 9 bases. This receptor was taken from a female donor with papillary thyroid cancer or a benign thyroid nodule (not recorded which). Some clones in this sample may be carry-over from other donors' samples. The specimen was blood. CDR3 nucleotide sequence: TGCAGTGCCGGCGGGACAGGGATGGCAGATACGCAGTATTTT. Its protein is CSAGGTGMADTQYF.